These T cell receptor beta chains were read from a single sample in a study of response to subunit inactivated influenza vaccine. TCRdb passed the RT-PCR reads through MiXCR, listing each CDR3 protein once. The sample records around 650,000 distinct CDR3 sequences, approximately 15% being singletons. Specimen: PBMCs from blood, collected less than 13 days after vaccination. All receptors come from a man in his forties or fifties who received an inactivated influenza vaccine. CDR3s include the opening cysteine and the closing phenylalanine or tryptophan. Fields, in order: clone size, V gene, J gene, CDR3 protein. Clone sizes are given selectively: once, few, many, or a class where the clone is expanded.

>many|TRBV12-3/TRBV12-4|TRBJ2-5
CASSSMSGAQETQYF
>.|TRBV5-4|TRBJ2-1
CASTFDRGEYNEQFF
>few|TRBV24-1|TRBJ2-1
CATSDATGNNEQFF
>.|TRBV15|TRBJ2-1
CATSTGMGDPPYNEQFF
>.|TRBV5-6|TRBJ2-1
CASARYGTEYNEQFF
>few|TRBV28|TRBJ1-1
CASSSETEEVNTEAFF
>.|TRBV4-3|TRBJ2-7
CASSQDRRQGPYEQYF
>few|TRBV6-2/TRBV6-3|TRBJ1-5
CASSYSPGVNQPQHF
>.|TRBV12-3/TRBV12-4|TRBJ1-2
CASSRTGAYGYTF
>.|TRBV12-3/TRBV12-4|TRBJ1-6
CASSLAQNSPLHF
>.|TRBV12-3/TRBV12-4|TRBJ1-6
CASSPADTMSSYNSPLHF
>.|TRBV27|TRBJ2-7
CASSRTGVHEQYF
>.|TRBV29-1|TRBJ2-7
CSVASGTGTEQYF
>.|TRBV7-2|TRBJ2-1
CASSLDRAGCNEQFF
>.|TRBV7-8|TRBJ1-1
CASSPWRGGKERNTEAFF
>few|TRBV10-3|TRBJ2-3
CAISDLLAGASDTQYF
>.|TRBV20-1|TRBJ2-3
CSAPPLAGGKADTQYF
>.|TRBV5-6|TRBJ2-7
CASSPGLDLSEQYF
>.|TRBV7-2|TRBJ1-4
CASSLQQGASEKLFF
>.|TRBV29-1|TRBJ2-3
CSASGGVTDTQYF
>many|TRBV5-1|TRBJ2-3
CASSLSGTATDTQYF
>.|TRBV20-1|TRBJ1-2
CSAAVQARAKYGYTF
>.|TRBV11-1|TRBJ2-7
CASSFGQGNYEQYF
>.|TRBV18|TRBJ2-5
CASSRAEAPQETQYF
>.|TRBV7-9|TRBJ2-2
CASSFIMATNTGELFF
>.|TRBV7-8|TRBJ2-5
CASSSGAGGNRLETQYF
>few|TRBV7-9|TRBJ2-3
CASSSDDRASTDTQYF
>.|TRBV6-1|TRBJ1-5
CASSEVGQQPQHF